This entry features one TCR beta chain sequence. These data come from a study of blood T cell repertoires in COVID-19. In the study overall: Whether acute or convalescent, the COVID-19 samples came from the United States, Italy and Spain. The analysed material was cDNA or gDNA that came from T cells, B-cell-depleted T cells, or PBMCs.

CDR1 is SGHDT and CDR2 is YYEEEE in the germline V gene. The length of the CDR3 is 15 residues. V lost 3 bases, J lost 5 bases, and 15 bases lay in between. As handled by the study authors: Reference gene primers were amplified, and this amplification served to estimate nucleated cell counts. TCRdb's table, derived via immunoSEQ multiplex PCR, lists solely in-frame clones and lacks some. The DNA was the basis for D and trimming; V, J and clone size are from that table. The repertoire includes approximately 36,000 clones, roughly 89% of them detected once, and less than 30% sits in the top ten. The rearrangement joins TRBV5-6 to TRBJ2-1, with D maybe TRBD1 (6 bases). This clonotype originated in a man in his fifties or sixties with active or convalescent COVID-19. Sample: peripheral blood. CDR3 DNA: TGTGCCAGCAGCTCCGAAGGGGGTCTGGACAATGAGCAGTTCTTC. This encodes CASSSEGGLDNEQFF.